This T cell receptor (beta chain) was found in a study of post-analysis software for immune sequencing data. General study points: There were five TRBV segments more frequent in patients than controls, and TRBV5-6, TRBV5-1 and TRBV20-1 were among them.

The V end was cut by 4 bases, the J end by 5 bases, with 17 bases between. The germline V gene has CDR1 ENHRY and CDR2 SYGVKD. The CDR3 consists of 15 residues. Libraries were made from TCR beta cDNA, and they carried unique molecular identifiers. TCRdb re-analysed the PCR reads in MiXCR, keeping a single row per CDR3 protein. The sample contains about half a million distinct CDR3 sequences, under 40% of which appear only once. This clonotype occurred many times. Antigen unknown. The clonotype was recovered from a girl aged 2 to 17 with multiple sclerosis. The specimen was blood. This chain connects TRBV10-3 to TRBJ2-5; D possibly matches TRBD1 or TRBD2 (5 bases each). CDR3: CAISVGQGEGETQYF. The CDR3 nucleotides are TGTGCCATCAGTGTGGGCCAGGGCGAGGGGGAGACCCAGTACTTC.